This T cell receptor (beta chain) stems from a study of cytomegalovirus exposure and HLA in healthy donors. Study-wide findings and caveats: Analyses of presence and absence presupposed an approximately uniform sequencing depth across donors. The study listed 150 to 200 cytomegalovirus-associated TCR beta chains. A missense DCLRE1C variant was associated with V- and J-gene trimming of TCR beta chains in a later analysis, and an independent cohort replicated the association. Highly shared sequence variants in one cluster were likely a sequencing artifact.

Losses at the gene ends were 3 bases for V and 12 bases for J; bases not matched to a gene: 8. Looked up from germline, CDR1 is SGHRS and CDR2 is YFSETQ. The CDR3 extends over 12 amino acids. It was with 60 Vbeta and 13 Jbeta primers that the PCR ran. Assay used: immunoSEQ multiplex PCR; TCRdb lists only in-frame clones, some missing. Of approximately 140,000 clones listed, roughly 85% are singletons. Concerning this clone itself: Its specificity is unknown.

Source material: PBMCs. The chain joins TRBV5-1 to TRBJ1-1, with 7 bases fitting TRBD1. The clonotype comes from a boy between 10 and 17 years old in good health and CMV-seronegative. CDR3 sequence reads: CASSSPDREPFF. The CDR3 coding sequence is TGCGCCAGCAGCTCACCTGACAGGGAACCTTTCTTT.